The clone carrying this TCR beta chain appeared once. The ends lost 4 bases at V and 5 bases at J; junction bases unmatched: 4. This CDR3 has 13 amino acids. The germline gives CDR1 SGHKS, CDR2 YYEKEE (reference sequence). Clones were sequenced by immunoSEQ multiplex PCR, and TCRdb holds only the in-frame ones, with some missing. Found here are 100,000 to 150,000 clones, about 90% of them singletons; the top ten hold around 2%. The data were taken from a study of control samples from healthy donors and cancer patients. Sequenced material: blood. This chain uses TRBV5-5 with TRBJ1-1, with 8 bases identical to TRBD1. This sequence was found in a man aged 18-30 years in good health. CDR3 DNA sequence: TGTGCCAGCAGCGAGGGACAGGAGACTGAAGCTTTCTTT. This codes for CASSEGQETEAFF.